These T cell receptor beta chains were read from a single sample in a study of shared clonotypes between healthy human individuals. Sequencing used immunoSEQ multiplex PCR; TCRdb keeps in-frame clones, though not all of them. In the table there are over 2,000,000 clones, over 85% of which are singletons. Sequencing used naive CD8+ T cells from PBMCs. The receptors were gathered from a man aged 18 to 30 in good health. Some clones in this sample may be carry-over from other donors' samples. Each CDR3 is given with its conserved first and last residue. The order of the fields is D gene, J gene, V gene, clone size, CDR3 DNA, CDR3 protein. The D gene is left open where the match is weak. A clone size is listed for some rows: how often the clone was seen (once, few, many), or a class if it is expanded.

D gene: TRBD2; J gene: TRBJ2-7; V gene: TRBV6-1; clone size: .; CDR3 DNA: TGTGCCAGCAGTGAGGGACTAGCGGGAATCTACGAGCAGTACTTC; CDR3 protein: CASSEGLAGIYEQYF
D gene: TRBD2; J gene: TRBJ2-3; V gene: TRBV27; clone size: .; CDR3 DNA: TGTGCCAGCAGGTCCGGGACTAGAGACACAGATACGCAGTATTTT; CDR3 protein: CASRSGTRDTDTQYF
D gene: TRBD2; J gene: TRBJ2-7; V gene: TRBV27; clone size: .; CDR3 DNA: TGTGCCAGCAGTTCGGGACTAGCGGGAGAACGGTCCTACGAGCAGTACTTC; CDR3 protein: CASSSGLAGERSYEQYF
D gene: TRBD1; J gene: TRBJ2-7; V gene: TRBV7-2; clone size: .; CDR3 DNA: TGTGCCAGCAGCTTAAGACAGGGCCAATCCTACGAGCAGTACTTC; CDR3 protein: CASSLRQGQSYEQYF
D gene: .; J gene: TRBJ1-4; V gene: TRBV13; clone size: .; CDR3 DNA: TGTGCCAGCAGCTCTTCAGGGACGGGCAATGAAAAACTGTTTTTT; CDR3 protein: CASSSSGTGNEKLFF
D gene: .; J gene: TRBJ1-5; V gene: TRBV4-1; clone size: .; CDR3 DNA: TGCGCCAGCAGCCTCGGGGCCGGGGGCGATCAGCCCCAGCATTTT; CDR3 protein: CASSLGAGGDQPQHF
D gene: .; J gene: TRBJ1-2; V gene: TRBV2; clone size: .; CDR3 DNA: TGTGCCAGCAGTGAATCGGGAAACCTCGCAAACGGAGGCTACACCTTC; CDR3 protein: CASSESGNLANGGYTF
D gene: TRBD1; J gene: TRBJ2-3; V gene: TRBV7-9; clone size: .; CDR3 DNA: TGTGCCAGCAGGACCGGGACAGGGGTATCAGATACGCAGTATTTT; CDR3 protein: CASRTGTGVSDTQYF
D gene: TRBD1; J gene: TRBJ2-3; V gene: TRBV2; clone size: .; CDR3 DNA: TGTGCCAGCAGAAGACAGGGGAGCACAGATACGCAGTATTTT; CDR3 protein: CASRRQGSTDTQYF
D gene: TRBD1; J gene: TRBJ2-7; V gene: TRBV10-1; clone size: .; CDR3 DNA: TGCGCCAGCAGTGGGGGGACAGGGGGCGAGCAGTACTTC; CDR3 protein: CASSGGTGGEQYF
D gene: TRBD2; J gene: TRBJ2-7; V gene: TRBV28; clone size: .; CDR3 DNA: TGTGCCAGCAGTCCCGCCGGGGAGGGCAGCTCCTACGAGCAGTACTTC; CDR3 protein: CASSPAGEGSSYEQYF
D gene: .; J gene: TRBJ1-1; V gene: TRBV10-1; clone size: .; CDR3 DNA: TGCGCCAGCAGTCAGGGTTTTGGGAACACTGAAGCTTTCTTT; CDR3 protein: CASSQGFGNTEAFF
D gene: .; J gene: TRBJ2-5; V gene: TRBV25-1; clone size: .; CDR3 DNA: TGTGCCAGCACCGAAGCCCCTCGGGAGACCCAGTACTTC; CDR3 protein: CASTEAPRETQYF
D gene: TRBD1; J gene: TRBJ2-2; V gene: TRBV6-1; clone size: .; CDR3 DNA: TGTGCCAGCAGTCCAGGGGGTTACACCGGGGAGCTGTTTTTT; CDR3 protein: CASSPGGYTGELFF
D gene: TRBD2; J gene: TRBJ2-3; V gene: TRBV5-4; clone size: .; CDR3 DNA: TGTGCCAGCAGCGCCCCCCCGGGTAGCGGGACAGATACGCAGTATTTT; CDR3 protein: CASSAPPGSGTDTQYF
D gene: .; J gene: TRBJ2-1; V gene: TRBV7-8; clone size: .; CDR3 DNA: TGTGCCAGCAGCTCTAGGGGCCACAATGAGCAGTTCTTC; CDR3 protein: CASSSRGHNEQFF
D gene: TRBD2; J gene: TRBJ2-1; V gene: TRBV9; clone size: .; CDR3 DNA: TGTGCCAGCAGCGTAGGGGCTAGCGGGAAGGAGTTCTTC; CDR3 protein: CASSVGASGKEFF
D gene: .; J gene: TRBJ1-5; V gene: TRBV28; clone size: .; CDR3 DNA: TGTGCCAGCAGTATAGGGACACGTAGCAATCAGCCCCAGCATTTT; CDR3 protein: CASSIGTRSNQPQHF
D gene: .; J gene: TRBJ1-5; V gene: TRBV28; clone size: .; CDR3 DNA: TGTGCCAGCAGTTTTTCCCAGTGGGGCGCTGGGCATCAGCCCCAGCATTTT; CDR3 protein: CASSFSQWGAGHQPQHF
D gene: TRBD1; J gene: TRBJ1-1; V gene: TRBV5-6; clone size: .; CDR3 DNA: TGTGCCAGCAGCTTGGCAGGGGGAAGCGACACTGAAGCTTTCTTT; CDR3 protein: CASSLAGGSDTEAFF
D gene: .; J gene: TRBJ1-3; V gene: TRBV14; clone size: .; CDR3 DNA: TGTGCCAGCAGCTATTGGACTGCTCCTTCGTCTGGAAACACCATATATTTT; CDR3 protein: CASSYWTAPSSGNTIYF
D gene: .; J gene: TRBJ2-2; V gene: TRBV7-2; clone size: .; CDR3 DNA: TGTGCCAGCAGCTTAGTATCCGGGGAGCTGTTTTTT; CDR3 protein: CASSLVSGELFF
D gene: .; J gene: TRBJ2-1; V gene: TRBV5-1; clone size: .; CDR3 DNA: TGCGCCAGCAGCTTCATGGGATTGGACAATGAGCAGTTCTTC; CDR3 protein: CASSFMGLDNEQFF
D gene: TRBD1; J gene: TRBJ1-1; V gene: TRBV5-4; clone size: .; CDR3 DNA: TGTGCCAGCAGCTACTCCGGGACAGGGCAAGCTTTCTTT; CDR3 protein: CASSYSGTGQAFF
D gene: TRBD2; J gene: TRBJ2-3; V gene: TRBV7-9; clone size: .; CDR3 DNA: TGTGCCAGCAGCTGGACTAGCGGGAGGAACTTGGGGACAGATACGCAGTATTTT; CDR3 protein: CASSWTSGRNLGTDTQYF
D gene: TRBD1; J gene: TRBJ1-2; V gene: TRBV27; clone size: once; CDR3 DNA: TGTGCCAGCAGATTGGGACAGGAATTAGACTATGGCTACACCTTC; CDR3 protein: CASRLGQELDYGYTF
D gene: .; J gene: TRBJ2-7; V gene: TRBV29-1; clone size: .; CDR3 DNA: TGCAGGGGGAATGAACAGATCATAGAAATTCCCTACGAGCAGTACTTC; CDR3 protein: CRGNEQIIEIPYEQYF
D gene: TRBD1; J gene: TRBJ2-5; V gene: TRBV7-3; clone size: .; CDR3 DNA: TGTGCCAGCAGCCCGACAGGGGGCGCAGAGGCCCAGTACTTC; CDR3 protein: CASSPTGGAEAQYF
D gene: TRBD2; J gene: TRBJ2-1; V gene: TRBV11-2; clone size: .; CDR3 DNA: TGTGCCAGCAGCAGCGGCCTAGCGGGAGCTTCAGATGAGCAGTTCTTC; CDR3 protein: CASSSGLAGASDEQFF
D gene: .; J gene: TRBJ1-2; V gene: TRBV2; clone size: .; CDR3 DNA: TGTGCCAGCAGTCTTGGGACACAGTATGGCTACACCTTC; CDR3 protein: CASSLGTQYGYTF
D gene: TRBD1; J gene: TRBJ2-7; V gene: TRBV13; clone size: .; CDR3 DNA: TGTGCCAGCAGCTCAGACAGGGGGATCGACGAGCAGTACTTC; CDR3 protein: CASSSDRGIDEQYF
D gene: .; J gene: TRBJ2-5; V gene: TRBV6-6; clone size: .; CDR3 DNA: TGTGCCAGCAGTTATTCAACGGAAGAGACCCAGTACTTC; CDR3 protein: CASSYSTEETQYF
D gene: TRBD2; J gene: TRBJ2-1; V gene: TRBV29-1; clone size: .; CDR3 DNA: TGCAGCGTCAATCTAGCGGGATTCAATGAGCAGTTCTTC; CDR3 protein: CSVNLAGFNEQFF
D gene: .; J gene: TRBJ2-7; V gene: TRBV9; clone size: once; CDR3 DNA: TGTGCCAGCAGCCCATGGGGGTTAGAGCAGTACTTC; CDR3 protein: CASSPWGLEQYF
D gene: TRBD2; J gene: TRBJ2-1; V gene: TRBV7-2; clone size: .; CDR3 DNA: TGTGCCAGCAGCTTAGTCACTCGGGTAGCGGGAGCGGTTGAGCAGTTCTTC; CDR3 protein: CASSLVTRVAGAVEQFF
D gene: TRBD2; J gene: TRBJ2-1; V gene: TRBV6-5; clone size: .; CDR3 DNA: TGTGCCAGCAGTCAGGGACTAGCGGGGGGAAATGAGCAGTTCTTC; CDR3 protein: CASSQGLAGGNEQFF
D gene: .; J gene: TRBJ2-1; V gene: TRBV2; clone size: .; CDR3 DNA: TGTGCCAGCAGTGAGACGGAGGGCAATGAGCAGTTCTTC; CDR3 protein: CASSETEGNEQFF
D gene: .; J gene: TRBJ1-1; V gene: TRBV20-1; clone size: .; CDR3 DNA: TGCAGTTTTGGATGGGACACTGAAGCTTTCTTT; CDR3 protein: CSFGWDTEAFF
D gene: .; J gene: TRBJ1-3; V gene: TRBV29-1; clone size: .; CDR3 DNA: TGCAGCGCCCAATCGCAGGGAGCATACACCATATATTTT; CDR3 protein: CSAQSQGAYTIYF
D gene: .; J gene: TRBJ2-1; V gene: TRBV10-3; clone size: .; CDR3 DNA: TGTGCCATCACCGAGGAGATGACCTACAATGAGCAGTTCTTC; CDR3 protein: CAITEEMTYNEQFF
D gene: .; J gene: TRBJ2-4; V gene: TRBV28; clone size: .; CDR3 DNA: TGTGCCAGCAGTGGCCGGGGTTTCGGGCTGAAAAACATTCAGTACTTC; CDR3 protein: CASSGRGFGLKNIQYF
D gene: .; J gene: TRBJ2-7; V gene: TRBV5-1; clone size: .; CDR3 DNA: TGCGCCAGCAGCTTGGTTCGGTTTGGGCGCTACGAGCAGTACTTC; CDR3 protein: CASSLVRFGRYEQYF
D gene: .; J gene: TRBJ2-2; V gene: TRBV5-4; clone size: .; CDR3 DNA: TGTGCCAGCAGCCAACCGACACCTACCCCCGGGGAGCTGTTTTTT; CDR3 protein: CASSQPTPTPGELFF
D gene: .; J gene: TRBJ2-1; V gene: TRBV13; clone size: .; CDR3 DNA: TGTGCCAGCAGCCCTACTAGAGAGATCCACAATGAGCAGTTCTTC; CDR3 protein: CASSPTREIHNEQFF
D gene: TRBD1; J gene: TRBJ2-1; V gene: TRBV19; clone size: .; CDR3 DNA: TGTGCCAGTAGTATATGGACAGGGGGTTTCGGTGAGCAGTTCTTC; CDR3 protein: CASSIWTGGFGEQFF
D gene: .; J gene: TRBJ1-1; V gene: TRBV7-9; clone size: few; CDR3 DNA: TGTGCCAGCAGCCCCCTGACAGGAGTGAACACTGAAGCTTTCTTT; CDR3 protein: CASSPLTGVNTEAFF
D gene: .; J gene: TRBJ1-1; V gene: TRBV15; clone size: .; CDR3 DNA: TGTGCCACCAGCAGACTTCCAGGGGTCGCCGGCACTGAAGCTTTCTTT; CDR3 protein: CATSRLPGVAGTEAFF
D gene: .; J gene: TRBJ1-1; V gene: TRBV9; clone size: .; CDR3 DNA: TGTGCCAGCAGCGTAGCCGAAGCAGGGAGGAACACTGAAGCTTTCTTT; CDR3 protein: CASSVAEAGRNTEAFF
D gene: .; J gene: TRBJ2-1; V gene: TRBV9; clone size: once; CDR3 DNA: TGTGCCAGCAGCGTAGATTTGGATTCCTACAATGAGCAGTTCTTC; CDR3 protein: CASSVDLDSYNEQFF
D gene: TRBD1; J gene: TRBJ2-7; V gene: TRBV5-6; clone size: .; CDR3 DNA: TGTGCCAGCAGCCTACAGGGGGGAGTTCACGAGCAGTACTTC; CDR3 protein: CASSLQGGVHEQYF
D gene: .; J gene: TRBJ1-1; V gene: TRBV6-5; clone size: .; CDR3 DNA: TGTGCCAGCAGTTATCGAGGACAGAACACTGAAGCTTTCTTT; CDR3 protein: CASSYRGQNTEAFF
D gene: TRBD2; J gene: TRBJ2-1; V gene: TRBV14; clone size: .; CDR3 DNA: TGTGCCAGCAGCCAAGACGGAGGACTAGCGGATATTCTCAATGAGCAGTTCTTC; CDR3 protein: CASSQDGGLADILNEQFF
D gene: .; J gene: TRBJ2-2; V gene: TRBV18; clone size: .; CDR3 DNA: TGTGCCAGCTCACCCCGTGAGGGGTGGCCCGGGGAGCTGTTTTTT; CDR3 protein: CASSPREGWPGELFF